This T cell receptor (beta chain) came from a study of control samples from healthy donors and cancer patients. CDR1 and CDR2 from the germline V gene are MNHEY and SVGAGI. CDR3 length: 11 residues. Data came from immunoSEQ multiplex PCR; TCRdb stores just in-frame clones and leaves some out. The table for this sample gives about 210,000 clones. With regard to this clone: One end of the junction varies from germline; a read error may be responsible.

The sample taken for sequencing was blood. The source is a woman between 25 and 40 years old in good health. This chain joins TRBV6-5 and TRBJ2-7; no reliable D call. DNA of the CDR3: TGTGCCAGCACTTACTCCTACGAGCAGTACTTC. Translating it yields CASTYSYEQYF.